Below, 12 T cell receptor beta chains from the same sample are listed, as sequenced in a study of cytomegalovirus exposure and HLA in healthy donors. PCR involved 60 Vbeta and 13 Jbeta primers. Assay used: immunoSEQ multiplex PCR; TCRdb lists only in-frame clones, some missing. The table has 100,000 or so clones, 60% to 85% seen once. Sequences were obtained from PBMCs. The source is a woman between 40 and 50 years old in good health and CMV-seropositive.

This clone was counted only a few times. V is TRBV5-1 and J is TRBJ2-5; D ambiguous. This CDR3 spans 12 amino acids. V lost 0 bases and J 5 bases, leaving 5 bases between the germline ends. Looked up from germline, CDR1 is SGHRS and CDR2 is YFSETQ. The chain's CDR3 is CASSLGEETQYF. The CDR3 DNA sequence: TGCGCCAGCAGCTTGGGAGAGGAGACCCAGTACTTC.

This clone has just one count. This chain uses TRBV9 with TRBJ1-1; D uncertain. The CDR3 has 14 residues. Trimming left V 0 bases short and J 6 bases short, with 12 bases between. The germline gives CDR1 SGDLS, CDR2 YYNGEE. The CDR3 sequence: CASSVGGSGAEAFF. In nucleotides, the CDR3 is TGTGCCAGCAGCGTAGGCGGGAGTGGGGCTGAAGCTTTCTTT.

This chain uses TRBV7-2 with TRBJ2-3, with TRBD2 matching 9 bases. Germline V gene data show CDR1 as SGHTA and CDR2 as FQGNSA. The CDR3 has 12 amino acids. After removal of 3 bases from V and 14 bases from J, the junction contained 6 bases not matched to a gene. The CDR3 protein is CASSLTSGRTYF. DNA of the CDR3: TGTGCCAGCAGCTTGACTAGCGGACGAACGTATTTT.

The chain links TRBV4-1 to TRBJ1-6, with D perhaps TRBD1 (5 bases). Germline CDR1 and CDR2: MGHRA and YSYEKL. The CDR3 sequence is 19 residues long. Trimming took off 0 bases at V and 10 bases at J, with 25 bases between the two ends. In DNA, the CDR3 is TGCGCCAGCAGCCAAGATAACAGTCAGGGCGGGACGCGTGGGTCACCCCTCCACTTT. Encoded protein: CASSQDNSQGGTRGSPLHF.

V gene TRBV18 combines with J gene TRBJ1-1; the D gene is possibly TRBD1 (5 bases). The germline V and J ends were trimmed by 3 bases and 2 bases, with 13 bases remaining between them. Germline CDR1 and CDR2: KGHSH and LQKENI. The CDR3 covers 15 residues. In DNA form, the CDR3 reads TGTGCCAGCTCACCTGCTCGCGGGGGAAACACTGAAGCTTTCTTT. This translates into CASSPARGGNTEAFF.

This chain uses TRBV10-3 with TRBJ2-1; D might be TRBD2 (7 bases). Germline CDR1 reads ENHRY; CDR2 reads SYGVKD. The ends were cut back, 2 bases at V and 3 bases at J, with 11 bases in the middle. This CDR3 spans 15 amino acids. CDR3: CAISEIGGDYNEQFF. CDR3 in DNA: TGTGCCATCAGTGAGATAGGGGGGGACTACAATGAGCAGTTCTTC.

The V gene is TRBV5-1, the J gene TRBJ1-3, with 7 bases lining up with TRBD1. Trimming removed 0 bases from V and 4 bases from J; junction bases left unmatched: 7. The CDR3 is made up of 16 amino acids. CDR1 and CDR2 (germline): SGHRS, YFSETQ. The CDR3 DNA is TGCGCCAGCAGCTTGGTGGGGGACAGTCCGGGAAACACCATATATTTT. Translated, it gives CASSLVGDSPGNTIYF. Filled out from reference TRBV5-1 and TRBJ1-3, the complete variable domain reads KAGVTQTPRYLIKTRGQQVTLSCSPISGHRSVSWYQQTPGQGLQFLFEYFSETQRNKGNFPGRFSGRQFSNSRSEMNVSTLELGDSALYLCASSLVGDSPGNTIYFGEGSWLTVV.

This clone showed up just a few times. The rearrangement joins TRBV6-6 to TRBJ2-7, with D possibly matching TRBD2 (5 bases). Germline CDR1 is MNHNY and CDR2 is SVGAGI (reference sequence). CDR3 size: 13 residues. The V and J ends lost 9 bases and 0 bases respectively, with 12 bases between them. CDR3 amino acids: CASESGFSYEQYF. The CDR3 DNA sequence: TGTGCCAGTGAATCGGGATTCTCCTACGAGCAGTACTTC.

The chain couples TRBV5-1 to TRBJ2-5, with a possible D match to TRBD1 (6 bases). CDR1 and CDR2 (germline): SGHRS, YFSETQ. The ends were cut back, 0 bases at V and 2 bases at J, with 14 bases in the middle. The length of the CDR3 is 16 residues. The CDR3 protein is CASSLGRSDRQETQYF. The CDR3 DNA sequence: TGCGCCAGCAGCTTGGGTCGAAGTGACAGGCAAGAGACCCAGTACTTC.

The chain has TRBV2 and TRBJ2-1; unclear D gene. This CDR3 is built from 11 residues. Looked up from germline, CDR1 is SNHLY and CDR2 is FYNNEI. With 4 bases removed from V and 9 bases from J, the gap between germline ends came to 7 bases. Here the CDR3 reads CASSALFEQFF. The DNA of the CDR3 is TGTGCCAGCAGTGCCTTGTTTGAGCAGTTCTTC.

The V and J genes are TRBV7-8 and TRBJ1-6; 7 nucleotides line up with TRBD1. The germline gives CDR1 SGHVS, CDR2 FQNEAQ. V lost 3 bases and J lost 5; bases outside the gene matches: 4. The CDR3 is 15 residues long. DNA for the CDR3: TGTGCCAGCAGCTTCGGACAGGCGGATAATTCACCCCTCCACTTT. This encodes CASSFGQADNSPLHF.

The V and J genes are TRBV6-1 and TRBJ1-5; weak D call: TRBD1 (5 bases). This CDR3 spans 16 amino acids. The V end was cut by 2 bases, the J end by 7 bases, with 18 bases between. CDR1 and CDR2 (germline): MNHNS, SASEGT. The DNA for the CDR3 is TGTGCCAGCAGTGAAAATACACAGGTGGAGTGGCAGCCCCAGCATTTT. It translates to CASSENTQVEWQPQHF.